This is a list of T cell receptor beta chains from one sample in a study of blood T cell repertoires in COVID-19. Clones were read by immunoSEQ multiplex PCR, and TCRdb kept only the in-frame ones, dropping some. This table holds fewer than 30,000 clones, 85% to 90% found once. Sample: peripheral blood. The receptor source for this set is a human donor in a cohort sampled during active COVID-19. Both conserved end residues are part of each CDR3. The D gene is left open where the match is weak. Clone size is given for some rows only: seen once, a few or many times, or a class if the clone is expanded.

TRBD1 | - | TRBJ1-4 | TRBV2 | TGTGCCAGCAGTGAAATCGGACAGGGAGAGGAAAAACTGTTTTTT | CASSEIGQGEEKLFF
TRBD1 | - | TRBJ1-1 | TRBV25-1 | TGTGCCAGCAGCGACACACAGGGGGCGCGTACTGAAGCTTTCTTT | CASSDTQGARTEAFF
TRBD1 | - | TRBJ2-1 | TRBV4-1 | TGCGCCAGCAGCCAAGATCTTGGGGGGGGGACAGGGTCCTACAATGAGCAGTTCTTC | CASSQDLGGGTGSYNEQFF
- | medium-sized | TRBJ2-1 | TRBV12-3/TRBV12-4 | TGTGCCAGCAGTCACGGACAGAATGAGCAGTTCTTC | CASSHGQNEQFF
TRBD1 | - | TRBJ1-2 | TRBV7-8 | TGTGCCAGCAGCTTAGACCGGACAGGGGGTAGCTATGGCTACACCTTC | CASSLDRTGGSYGYTF
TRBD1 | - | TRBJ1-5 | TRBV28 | TGTGCCAGCAGTCCCCGCACAGGGGTAGAGCCCCAGCATTTT | CASSPRTGVEPQHF
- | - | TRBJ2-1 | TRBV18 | TGTGCCAGCTCACCCCAGGCCGGGAGTAGCTCCTACAATGAGCAGTTCTTC | CASSPQAGSSSYNEQFF
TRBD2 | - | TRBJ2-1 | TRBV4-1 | TGCGCCAGCAGCCAAGCGTCTTCGGGGGGCTCCTACAATGAGCAGTTCTTC | CASSQASSGGSYNEQFF
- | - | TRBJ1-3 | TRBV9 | TGTGCCAGCAGCGTCCGGGACAAGGAATTTGGGGACACCATATATTTT | CASSVRDKEFGDTIYF
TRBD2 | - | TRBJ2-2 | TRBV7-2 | TGTGCCAGCACCAACCGACTAGCGGGGACCACCGGGGAGCTGTTTTTT | CASTNRLAGTTGELFF
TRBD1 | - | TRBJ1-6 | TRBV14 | TGTGCCAGCAGCCGCCGGGACAGGGGTGTGGTATCCTATAATTCACCCCTCCACTTT | CASSRRDRGVVSYNSPLHF
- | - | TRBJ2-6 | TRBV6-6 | TGTGCCAGCAGTGTGACAGGCTCTGGGGCCAACGTCCTGACTTTC | CASSVTGSGANVLTF
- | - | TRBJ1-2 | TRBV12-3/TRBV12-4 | TGTGCCAGCAGTCCCGGTGACAGCCGGCGCTACACCTTC | CASSPGDSRRYTF
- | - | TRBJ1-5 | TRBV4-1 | TGCGCCAGCAGCCAAGAGGTAGGAGGTCTCAATCAGCCCCAGCATTTT | CASSQEVGGLNQPQHF
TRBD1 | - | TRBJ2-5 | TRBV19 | TGTGCCAGTAGTATAGGTTCGGGACAGGGGCCCCCCCAGTACTTC | CASSIGSGQGPPQYF
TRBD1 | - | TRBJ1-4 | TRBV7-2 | TGTGCCAGCAGGACAGGGGTAGGAGAAAAACTGTTTTTT | CASRTGVGEKLFF
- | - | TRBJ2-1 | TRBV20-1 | TGCAGCGGGGTGGACAATGAGCAGTTCTTC | CSGVDNEQFF
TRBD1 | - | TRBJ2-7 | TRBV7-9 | TGTGCCAGCAGCGCTAGACAGGGCTACGAGCAGTACTTC | CASSARQGYEQYF
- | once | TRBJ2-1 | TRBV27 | TGTGCCAGCAGTGGCTGGCGGGCTAGCTCCTACAATGAGCAGTTCTTC | CASSGWRASSYNEQFF
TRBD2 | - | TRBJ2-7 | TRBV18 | TGTGCCAGCTCACCACGATTAGTAGCGGGGGGTCGAGACTACGAGCAGTACTTC | CASSPRLVAGGRDYEQYF
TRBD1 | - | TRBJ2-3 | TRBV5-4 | TGTGCCAGCAGCCGGGGACAGAGCACAGATACGCAGTATTTT | CASSRGQSTDTQYF